This TCR beta chain was sequenced during a study of tumor-infiltrating lymphocytes in oesophageal squamous cell carcinoma. This clonotype occurred many times. Germline V gene lookup returns CDR1 LGHDT and CDR2 YNNKEL (reference sequence). V was clipped by 4 bases and J by 0 bases; unmatched bases: 0. CDR3 size: 15 residues. TCRdb passed the PCR reads through MiXCR, listing each CDR3 protein once. This sample yields about 10,000 distinct CDR3 sequences, of which roughly 60% are seen a single time; 30% to 35% belongs to the top ten. Sequenced input: esophageal tumor tissue. The gene calls are TRBV3-1 and TRBJ2-5; TRBD2 aligns across 12 bases. This TCR came from a male donor with esophageal squamous cell carcinoma. CDR3: CASSRTSGNQETQYF. The CDR3 bases are TGTGCCAGCAGCCGGACTAGCGGGAACCAAGAGACCCAGTACTTC.